This T cell receptor (beta chain) originates from a study of long-term antiretroviral therapy in people with HIV. For this clone: The antigen remains undetermined.

Assay version v3.0 of immunoSEQ was used, and it was run at survey level. Sequencing was performed with immunoSEQ multiplex PCR; in TCRdb, only in-frame clones are kept and a portion is missing. The data hold 30,000 to 35,000 clones, with around 79% observed a single time. Study findings and constraints: Narrower CDR3 length ranges marked HIV repertoires relative to controls.

The CDR3 extends over 15 amino acids. Germline CDR1 SGHRS, CDR2 YFSETQ. J lost 5 bases, V lost 1 base, and 2 bases had no gene match. The V call is TRBV5-1, the J call TRBJ1-6, with 8 nucleotides matching TRBD1. The origin of this receptor is a man between 18 and 29 years old with HIV. The sample in question was unsorted PBMCs, obtained 1.9 years after starting antiretroviral therapy. The CDR3 loop is CASSLQGANNSPLHF. The DNA for the CDR3 is TGCGCCAGCAGCTTGCAGGGGGCAAATAATTCACCCCTCCACTTT.